This T cell receptor beta chain was sequenced during a study of CD8 T cells in Susac syndrome. General study results and limits: In its TCR sequencing and HLA analysis, the study acknowledged that the number of individuals was relatively small.

As to this clonotype: Its antigen is still unknown.

The RNA input was roughly 0.45 to 1 ug, and it was reverse transcribed with random hexamers. One entry per CDR3 protein, called by TCRdb with MiXCR from the immunoSEQ multiplex PCR reads. The data show some 160,000 distinct CDR3 sequences, more than 90% seen once. This receptor was taken from a human donor with Susac syndrome. The sequencing input was CD4+ T cells from PBMCs.

The CDR3 DNA sequence: TGTCCCCAGCAAGGGGACACCATATATTTT. Its protein is CPQQGDTIYF. The V gene is TRBV6-4, the J gene TRBJ1-3, with a tentative D call TRBD1 (5 bases). Per germline, CDR1 MRHNA and CDR2 SNTAGT. The CDR3 is 10 residues long.